Shown below are 8 T cell receptor beta chains from a single sample sequenced in a study of CD8+CD57+ T cells in acquired aplastic anemia. CDR3 and TCR beta VDJ profiling relied on genomic DNA as the template. One entry per CDR3 protein results from TCRdb running MiXCR on the reads. The profile shows some 410,000 distinct CDR3 sequences, roughly 68% of them singletons. The sample consisted of sorted CD4+, CD8+, or CD8+CD57+ T cells (not recorded which) from PBMCs. The receptors were gathered from a human donor in good health, serving as a control.

With regard to this clonotype: The conserved final phenylalanine or tryptophan is absent from the CDR3, which likely points to a read error. It is unclear where the CDR3 begins or ends on the DNA, so no DNA is shown, and the CDR3 is as TCRdb lists it. The V and J genes are TRBV2 and TRBJ1-3; TRBD1 is the table's D call, not checked against the DNA. Ends included, the CDR3 has 16 residues. Per the germline V gene, CDR1 is SNHLY and CDR2 is FYNNEI. The chain's CDR3 is CASSEDRRGPQHFGYG.

The genes are TRBV15 and TRBJ1-5, with D perhaps matching TRBD1 (5 bases). The V end was cut by 0 bases, the J end by 4 bases, with 13 bases between. CDR1 and CDR2 from the germline V gene are LNHNV and YYDKDF (reference sequence). The CDR3 spans 16 residues. Here the CDR3 reads CATSRELQGMNQPQHF. The CDR3, as DNA: TGTGCCACCAGCAGAGAGTTGCAGGGCATGAATCAGCCCCAGCATTTT.

The chain carries TRBV7-2 and TRBJ2-6; D is perhaps TRBD2 (6 bases). The CDR3 loop spans 16 amino acids. With 3 bases removed from V and 14 bases from J, the gap between germline ends came to 23 bases. Looked up from germline, CDR1 is SGHTA and CDR2 is FQGNSA. Here the CDR3 DNA reads TGTGCCAGCAGCTTTCTTGCGGGAAATGAGCAGATCTTCCTGACTTTC. Translated: CASSFLAGNEQIFLTF.

The DNA for the CDR3 is TGCAGTGCTAGATCGGAACCAAGAGGGGCTGAAGCTTTCTTT. Protein: CSARSEPRGAEAFF. The chain carries TRBV20-1 and TRBJ1-1, with a possible D match to TRBD1 (5 bases). The length of the CDR3 is 14 residues. The germline gives CDR1 DFQATT, CDR2 SNEGSKA (reference sequence). Trimming removed 2 bases from V and 6 bases from J, with 16 bases in between.

The gene calls are TRBV25-1 and TRBJ1-2; D is unresolved. Trimming removed 7 bases at V and 4 bases at J, with 16 bases between. The CDR3 has 14 amino acids. Germline assignment: CDR1 MGHDK and CDR2 SYGVNS. Here the CDR3 DNA reads TGTGCCAGCACTGTATCCTCGGCTCCCTATGGCTACACCTTC. Its translation: CASTVSSAPYGYTF.

Of note for this clonotype: A junction end diverges from the germline sequence, so it may reflect a read error. This rearrangement joins TRBV20-1 to TRBJ2-7; 10 bases are shared with TRBD2. This CDR3 spans 13 amino acids. Germline-derived CDR1 and CDR2 are DFQATT and SNEGSKA (reference sequence). CDR3: CSALAGDFYGQYF. The CDR3 region has the DNA TGCAGTGCGCTAGCGGGGGATTTCTACGGGCAGTACTTC.

V gene TRBV5-1 combines with J gene TRBJ2-3; TRBD1 agrees at 7 bases. This CDR3 is built from 15 residues. V trimming: 3 bases; J trimming: 4 bases; junction bases outside the gene matches: 8. Germline V gives CDR1 SGHRS, CDR2 YFSETQ. For the CDR3, the DNA is TGCGCCAGCAGCTCTACAGGGGTTGGACCAGATACGCAGTATTTT. Encoded protein: CASSSTGVGPDTQYF. Drawing the rest from reference TRBV5-1 and TRBJ2-3, the complete variable domain is KAGVTQTPRYLIKTRGQQVTLSCSPISGHRSVSWYQQTPGQGLQFLFEYFSETQRNKGNFPGRFSGRQFSNSRSEMNVSTLELGDSALYLCASSSTGVGPDTQYFGPGTRLTVL.

The chain has TRBV15 and TRBJ2-3; D might be TRBD2 (6 bases). Germline-derived CDR1 and CDR2 are LNHNV and YYDKDF (reference sequence). With 3 bases removed from V and 8 bases from J, the gap between germline ends came to 18 bases. This CDR3 is built from 15 residues. CDR3 residues: CATSRNSGGGSTQYF. The DNA for the CDR3 is TGTGCCACCAGCAGGAATAGCGGCGGAGGTTCTACGCAGTATTTT.